The rows below give T cell receptor beta chains drawn from one sample of a study of cytomegalovirus exposure and HLA in healthy donors. Libraries were prepared by immunoSEQ multiplex PCR; TCRdb keeps only in-frame clonotypes and omits some of them. The sample has some 110,000 clones, about two thirds seen once. Input material: PBMCs. Receptor source: a man aged 55 to 70 in good health and CMV-seropositive. Each CDR3 is given with its conserved first and last residue. Fields, in order: V gene, D gene, J gene, clone size, CDR3 DNA, CDR3 protein. D genes are given only for firm matches. The size of a clone is reported for some rows only, either as once, few or many, or as a class for expanded clones.

v_gene: TRBV5-4
d_gene: TRBD1
j_gene: TRBJ1-1
abundance: .
CDR3nt: TGTGCCAGCAGCTTAGGACAGGGTCGAACTGAAGCTTTCTTT
CDR3aa: CASSLGQGRTEAFF

v_gene: TRBV4-1
d_gene: TRBD1
j_gene: TRBJ1-1
abundance: few
CDR3nt: TGCGCCAGCAGCCAGGACAGGGGGCCAGGCACTGAAGCTTTCTTT
CDR3aa: CASSQDRGPGTEAFF

v_gene: TRBV6-1
d_gene: TRBD2
j_gene: TRBJ2-7
abundance: many
CDR3nt: TGTGCCAGCAGAGGCGGGACTACCTACGAGCAGTACTTC
CDR3aa: CASRGGTTYEQYF

v_gene: TRBV7-2
d_gene: .
j_gene: TRBJ1-4
abundance: .
CDR3nt: TGTGCCAGCAGCTGGGGGGGCAGGCGGAATGAAAAACTGTTTTTT
CDR3aa: CASSWGGRRNEKLFF

v_gene: TRBV20-1
d_gene: .
j_gene: TRBJ1-4
abundance: once
CDR3nt: TGCAGTGCTAGTCAAGGGGGACTGTTTTTT
CDR3aa: CSASQGGLFF

v_gene: TRBV4-2
d_gene: .
j_gene: TRBJ2-4
abundance: .
CDR3nt: TGTGCCAGCAGCCACCCGAGCAAAAACATTCAGTACTTC
CDR3aa: CASSHPSKNIQYF

v_gene: TRBV4-1
d_gene: TRBD1
j_gene: TRBJ1-5
abundance: .
CDR3nt: TGCGCCAGCAGCCAAGTTTCAGGGGGCATTCAGCCCCAGCATTTT
CDR3aa: CASSQVSGGIQPQHF

v_gene: TRBV28
d_gene: .
j_gene: TRBJ1-5
abundance: .
CDR3nt: TGTGCCAGCAGCCCGGACAGTGTGAGGAATCAGCCCCAGCATTTT
CDR3aa: CASSPDSVRNQPQHF

v_gene: TRBV6-1
d_gene: TRBD1
j_gene: TRBJ1-1
abundance: .
CDR3nt: TGTGCCAGCAGTGGTCTTCAGGGGGCGGGTGAAGCTTTCTTT
CDR3aa: CASSGLQGAGEAFF

v_gene: TRBV9
d_gene: TRBD1
j_gene: TRBJ1-4
abundance: .
CDR3nt: TGTGCCAGCAGCCCTGGGACAGGGGATGAAAAACTGTTTTTT
CDR3aa: CASSPGTGDEKLFF

v_gene: TRBV5-1
d_gene: TRBD1
j_gene: TRBJ2-7
abundance: .
CDR3nt: TGCGCCAGCAGCTTGGAAACAGGGGGCGAGCAGTACTTC
CDR3aa: CASSLETGGEQYF

v_gene: TRBV5-5
d_gene: .
j_gene: TRBJ1-2
abundance: .
CDR3nt: TGTGCCAGCAGCTTGCTGACAGATGGCTACACCTTC
CDR3aa: CASSLLTDGYTF

v_gene: TRBV5-4
d_gene: TRBD2
j_gene: TRBJ2-5
abundance: .
CDR3nt: TGTGCCAGCAGCTTCCGTAGCGGGGGTCGACAAGAGACCCAGTACTTC
CDR3aa: CASSFRSGGRQETQYF

v_gene: TRBV7-9
d_gene: .
j_gene: TRBJ1-1
abundance: .
CDR3nt: TGTGCCAGCAGCTCCGGTACTGAAGCTTTCTTT
CDR3aa: CASSSGTEAFF

v_gene: TRBV18
d_gene: .
j_gene: TRBJ2-1
abundance: few
CDR3nt: TGTGCCAGCTCATCGACTAGTACTGAGCAGTTCTTC
CDR3aa: CASSSTSTEQFF

v_gene: TRBV5-1
d_gene: .
j_gene: TRBJ1-5
abundance: few
CDR3nt: TGCGCCAGCAGCCCCGTGGGGGGGGCAAATCAGCCCCAGCATTTT
CDR3aa: CASSPVGGANQPQHF

v_gene: TRBV5-1
d_gene: .
j_gene: TRBJ2-3
abundance: .
CDR3nt: TGCGCCACTACGCGGGACTCAGTGGATACGCAGTATTTT
CDR3aa: CATTRDSVDTQYF

v_gene: TRBV2
d_gene: .
j_gene: TRBJ1-2
abundance: .
CDR3nt: TGTGCCAGCAGTGTGAGGTCGGCGGCCAATGGCTACACCTTC
CDR3aa: CASSVRSAANGYTF

v_gene: TRBV5-1
d_gene: TRBD1
j_gene: TRBJ1-1
abundance: .
CDR3nt: TGCGCCAGCAGCCCCTTGACAGGGGACACTGAAGCTTTCTTT
CDR3aa: CASSPLTGDTEAFF

v_gene: TRBV30
d_gene: .
j_gene: TRBJ2-7
abundance: .
CDR3nt: TGTGCCTGGAGTGTATTGGCCGAGCAGTACTTC
CDR3aa: CAWSVLAEQYF

v_gene: TRBV28
d_gene: .
j_gene: TRBJ1-5
abundance: once
CDR3nt: TGTGCCAGCAGTTTACCGGGGGGAACTCAGCCCCAGCATTTT
CDR3aa: CASSLPGGTQPQHF

v_gene: TRBV9
d_gene: .
j_gene: TRBJ2-5
abundance: .
CDR3nt: TGTGCCAGCAGCGTGTCAGGAGGGTATCAAGAGACCCAGTACTTC
CDR3aa: CASSVSGGYQETQYF

v_gene: TRBV5-6
d_gene: .
j_gene: TRBJ1-2
abundance: .
CDR3nt: TGTGCCAGCAGCTTGACACAGGGTAACTATGGCTACACCTTC
CDR3aa: CASSLTQGNYGYTF

v_gene: TRBV30
d_gene: TRBD2
j_gene: TRBJ2-3
abundance: .
CDR3nt: TGTGCCTGGAGTGTAGGTAGCGGGGGGAGGTATACGCAGTATTTT
CDR3aa: CAWSVGSGGRYTQYF

v_gene: TRBV28
d_gene: TRBD1
j_gene: TRBJ1-5
abundance: .
CDR3nt: TGTGCCAGCAGTTCCACAGGGGACGGTCAGCCCCAGCATTTT
CDR3aa: CASSSTGDGQPQHF

v_gene: TRBV6-5
d_gene: TRBD1
j_gene: TRBJ2-7
abundance: .
CDR3nt: TGTGCCAGCAGAAGACAGGGGGTAAACGAGCAGTACTTC
CDR3aa: CASRRQGVNEQYF

v_gene: TRBV6-5
d_gene: .
j_gene: TRBJ1-5
abundance: .
CDR3nt: TGTGCCAGCAGTCTACAGGAAAGCAATCAGCCCCAGCATTTT
CDR3aa: CASSLQESNQPQHF

v_gene: TRBV30
d_gene: TRBD1
j_gene: TRBJ2-5
abundance: once
CDR3nt: TGTGCCTGGAGTGTATGGACAGGGCCACGATTGTACCAAGAGACCCAGTACTTC
CDR3aa: CAWSVWTGPRLYQETQYF

v_gene: TRBV28
d_gene: .
j_gene: TRBJ2-7
abundance: .
CDR3nt: TGTGCCAGCAGTGGTTCTCTTGGCAGTAAGTACGAGCAGTACTTC
CDR3aa: CASSGSLGSKYEQYF

v_gene: TRBV29-1
d_gene: .
j_gene: TRBJ2-3
abundance: once
CDR3nt: TGCAGCGTTGAATTTCAGAACACAGATACGCAGTATTTT
CDR3aa: CSVEFQNTDTQYF

v_gene: TRBV5-1
d_gene: TRBD1
j_gene: TRBJ2-1
abundance: .
CDR3nt: TGCGCCAGCAGCCCCGGACAGGGGGTGAACAATGAGCAGTTCTTC
CDR3aa: CASSPGQGVNNEQFF

v_gene: TRBV25-1
d_gene: TRBD1
j_gene: TRBJ2-7
abundance: .
CDR3nt: TGTGCCAGCAGTGGACAGGGGGCCCTCTACGAGCAGTACTTC
CDR3aa: CASSGQGALYEQYF

v_gene: TRBV2
d_gene: .
j_gene: TRBJ1-5
abundance: once
CDR3nt: TGTGCCAGCAGTGGGCAGGGGCCCCAGCCCCAGCATTTT
CDR3aa: CASSGQGPQPQHF

v_gene: TRBV29-1
d_gene: TRBD2
j_gene: TRBJ2-3
abundance: .
CDR3nt: TGCAGCGTCGGGCTAGCGGGGGGTACGCAGTATTTT
CDR3aa: CSVGLAGGTQYF

v_gene: TRBV9
d_gene: .
j_gene: TRBJ1-3
abundance: .
CDR3nt: TGTGCCAGCAGCCCGATGGGGTGGGGAGACACCATATATTTT
CDR3aa: CASSPMGWGDTIYF

v_gene: TRBV29-1
d_gene: TRBD1
j_gene: TRBJ2-2
abundance: .
CDR3nt: TGCAGCGTTGAGGGACAGGGTTTTACCGGGGAGCTGTTTTTT
CDR3aa: CSVEGQGFTGELFF

v_gene: TRBV9
d_gene: .
j_gene: TRBJ2-2
abundance: once
CDR3nt: TGTGCTAGCAGCGCCTCCACGGGATCCGGGGAGCTGTTTTTT
CDR3aa: CASSASTGSGELFF

v_gene: TRBV19
d_gene: TRBD1
j_gene: TRBJ1-4
abundance: few
CDR3nt: TGTGCCAGTAGTACCGCGGGACAGGGGACAAAACTGTTTTTT
CDR3aa: CASSTAGQGTKLFF

v_gene: TRBV7-2
d_gene: TRBD1
j_gene: TRBJ1-2
abundance: .
CDR3nt: TGTGCCAGCGGGTTGACAGGGGGCTATGGCTACACCTTC
CDR3aa: CASGLTGGYGYTF

v_gene: TRBV28
d_gene: TRBD2
j_gene: TRBJ2-3
abundance: .
CDR3nt: TGTGCCAGCAGTTCACTAGCGGGGGGGTTAGATACGCAGTATTTT
CDR3aa: CASSSLAGGLDTQYF

v_gene: TRBV14
d_gene: .
j_gene: TRBJ2-5
abundance: .
CDR3nt: TGTGCCAGCAACCCGGCGGGGCCGGGGACCCAGTACTTC
CDR3aa: CASNPAGPGTQYF

v_gene: TRBV28
d_gene: .
j_gene: TRBJ2-1
abundance: .
CDR3nt: TGTGCCAGCAGAAAAGGCCGGGCAGGGAAATACAATGAGCAGTTCTTC
CDR3aa: CASRKGRAGKYNEQFF

v_gene: TRBV5-1
d_gene: .
j_gene: TRBJ1-2
abundance: .
CDR3nt: TGCGCCAGCAGCTCCCGGACAGCCAACTATGGCTACACCTTC
CDR3aa: CASSSRTANYGYTF

v_gene: TRBV9
d_gene: TRBD1
j_gene: TRBJ1-2
abundance: .
CDR3nt: TGTGCCAGCAGCGCATGGACAGGGAGCCACTATGGCTACACCTTC
CDR3aa: CASSAWTGSHYGYTF

v_gene: TRBV6-6
d_gene: TRBD1
j_gene: TRBJ2-3
abundance: .
CDR3nt: TGTGCCAGCAGACCACTGGGACAGGGTCGAGATACGCAGTATTTT
CDR3aa: CASRPLGQGRDTQYF

v_gene: TRBV14
d_gene: TRBD1
j_gene: TRBJ2-3
abundance: .
CDR3nt: TGTGCCAGCAGCCAAGCTCTGGACAGGCGCACAGATACGCAGTATTTT
CDR3aa: CASSQALDRRTDTQYF

v_gene: TRBV5-6
d_gene: .
j_gene: TRBJ1-2
abundance: .
CDR3nt: TGTGCCAGCAGTTATGGGAGTTTATATGGCTACACCTTC
CDR3aa: CASSYGSLYGYTF

v_gene: TRBV30
d_gene: .
j_gene: TRBJ2-3
abundance: .
CDR3nt: TGTGCCTGGAGTGGACTAGGGGCAGATACGCAGTATTTT
CDR3aa: CAWSGLGADTQYF

v_gene: TRBV21-1
d_gene: .
j_gene: TRBJ2-2
abundance: once
CDR3nt: TGTGCCAGCAGCAGCGAACAGGCGGACACCGGGGAGCTGTTTTTT
CDR3aa: CASSSEQADTGELFF

v_gene: TRBV5-1
d_gene: .
j_gene: TRBJ2-7
abundance: .
CDR3nt: TGCGCCAGCAGCTTGGGACTTCAATTTTACGAGCAGTACTTC
CDR3aa: CASSLGLQFYEQYF

v_gene: TRBV4-2
d_gene: .
j_gene: TRBJ1-1
abundance: .
CDR3nt: TGTGCCAGCAGCCAAGTCGGGGAGGGGGGCACTGAAGCTTTCTTT
CDR3aa: CASSQVGEGGTEAFF